This TCR beta chain was identified in a study of T cells in Graves' hyperthyroidism and ophthalmopathy. For the study at large: Peripheral blood draws took place at initial diagnosis, ahead of any treatment.

This clonotype was counted ten times or more. Antigen unknown. Overall study findings and caveats: Also found in blood were most expanded thyroid clonotypes above 0.001.

The investigators amplified TCR beta CDR3 regions from RNA transcripts. Primed by the HTBI set, a first-round RT-PCR was run on the TCR CDR3. TCRdb passed the multiplex PCR reads through MiXCR, listing each CDR3 protein once. The sample has under 300,000 distinct CDR3 sequences; roughly 15% are singletons. V was shortened by 3 bases and J by 8 bases, with 10 bases between the two germline ends. The germline gives CDR1 SGHNT, CDR2 YENEEA. The CDR3 sequence is 13 residues long. The clonotype originates from a woman aged 40 to 50 with Graves' hyperthyroidism that later progressed to Graves' ophthalmopathy. This chain links TRBV11-3 with TRBJ2-2; D is perhaps TRBD1 (6 bases). Specimen: blood. The CDR3: CASSLSGTGELFF. CDR3 in DNA: TGTGCCAGCAGCTTGAGTGGGACAGGGGAGCTGTTTTTT.